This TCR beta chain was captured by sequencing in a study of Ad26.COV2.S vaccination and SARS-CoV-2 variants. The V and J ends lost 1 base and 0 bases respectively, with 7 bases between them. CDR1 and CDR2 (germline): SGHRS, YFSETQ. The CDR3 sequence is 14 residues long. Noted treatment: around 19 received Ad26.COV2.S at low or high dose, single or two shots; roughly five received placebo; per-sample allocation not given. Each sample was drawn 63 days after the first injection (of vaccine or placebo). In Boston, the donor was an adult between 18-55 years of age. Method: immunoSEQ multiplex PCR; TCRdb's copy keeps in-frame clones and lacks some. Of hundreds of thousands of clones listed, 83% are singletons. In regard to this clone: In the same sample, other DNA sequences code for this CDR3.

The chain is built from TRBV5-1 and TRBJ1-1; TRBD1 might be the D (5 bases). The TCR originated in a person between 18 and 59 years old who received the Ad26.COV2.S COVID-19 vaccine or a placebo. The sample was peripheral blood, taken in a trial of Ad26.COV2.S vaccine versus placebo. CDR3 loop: CASSLTGMNTEAFF. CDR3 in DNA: TGCGCCAGCAGCTTGACAGGTATGAACACTGAAGCTTTCTTT. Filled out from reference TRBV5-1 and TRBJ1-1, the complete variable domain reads KAGVTQTPRYLIKTRGQQVTLSCSPISGHRSVSWYQQTPGQGLQFLFEYFSETQRNKGNFPGRFSGRQFSNSRSEMNVSTLELGDSALYLCASSLTGMNTEAFFGQGTRLTVV.